A selection of T cell receptor beta chains follows, all from one sample in a study of T-cell reconstitution after alpha-beta-depleted transplantation in children. TCRdb independently ran MiXCR on the PCR reads; one entry per CDR3 protein. The sample records approximately 520,000 distinct CDR3 sequences, less than 35% being singletons. The sequenced sample was PBMCs from the stem cell graft donor, obtained from the stem cell graft. The receptors stem from a human donor who donated a stem cell graft to a child with aplastic anemia. CDR3s include the opening cysteine and the closing phenylalanine or tryptophan. The order of the fields is J gene, clone size, CDR3 length, V gene, D gene, CDR3 DNA, CDR3 protein. A D gene is named only where the DNA matches it firmly. Rows may omit the clone size; those that give it use once, few, many or a size class.

>TRBJ2-1|.|15|TRBV5-1|TRBD2
TGCGCCAGCAGACCCAGAAGGGGAGGGCCTAATGAGCAGTTCTTC
CASRPRRGGPNEQFF
>TRBJ2-7|many|15|TRBV7-2|.
TGTGCCAGCAGCTTAGGGGACGGTGGGCTCTACGAGCAGTACTTC
CASSLGDGGLYEQYF
>TRBJ2-5|.|14|TRBV5-1|.
TGCGCCAGCAAGGCCGACTCCCTCCAAGAGACCCAGTACTTC
CASKADSLQETQYF
>TRBJ2-7|few|14|TRBV5-1|.
TGCGCCAGCAGCTTGGGGGCCATGGCTTACGAGCAGTACTTC
CASSLGAMAYEQYF
>TRBJ2-1|.|15|TRBV12-3/TRBV12-4|TRBD2
TGTGCCAGCAGTATGCCGGGACTAGACCGAGTCGACCAGTTCTTC
CASSMPGLDRVDQFF
>TRBJ2-7|.|13|TRBV6-5|.
TGTGCCAGCAGTTACGGGACCCCCTACGAGCAGTACTTC
CASSYGTPYEQYF
>TRBJ2-2|.|18|TRBV19|TRBD2
TGTGCCAGTAGTCCCCCTTGGACTAGCGGGAGAGGGACCGGGGAGCTGTTTTTT
CASSPPWTSGRGTGELFF
>TRBJ1-4|.|14|TRBV12-3/TRBV12-4|.
TGTGCCAGCAGGCCCGGGACAAGGGGGGAAAAACTGTTTTTT
CASRPGTRGEKLFF
>TRBJ1-4|.|14|TRBV29-1|TRBD1
TGCAGCGTTCAGCCAGGGGGCGCGGGTGAAAAACTGTTTTTT
CSVQPGGAGEKLFF
>TRBJ2-1|.|17|TRBV7-9|TRBD2
TGTGCCAGCAGCCCCCTAATGATTAGCGGGAGTAAGAATGAGCAGTTCTTC
CASSPLMISGSKNEQFF
>TRBJ2-2|.|14|TRBV28|TRBD1
TGTGCCTGTCAAGACAGGGGGAAAGTCGGGGAGCTGTTTTTT
CACQDRGKVGELFF
>TRBJ2-7|.|11|TRBV20-1|TRBD2
TGCAGTGGAGCCCAGCGGGGCGAGCAGTACTTC
CSGAQRGEQYF
>TRBJ1-1|.|15|TRBV10-3|.
TGTGCCATCAGTGACCTTCGGGGGACTAACACTGAAGCTTTCTTT
CAISDLRGTNTEAFF
>TRBJ2-3|many|14|TRBV6-4|TRBD1
TGTGCCAGCAGTGAAGGGGGCGGGACAGATACGCAGTATTTT
CASSEGGGTDTQYF
>TRBJ1-4|.|16|TRBV20-1|TRBD1
TGCAGTGCTAGAGAAAACAGGGGGCTTAATAATGAAAAACTGTTTTTT
CSARENRGLNNEKLFF
>TRBJ2-1|.|16|TRBV5-1|.
TGCGCCAGCAGCCTCGGTACTGGGACGGAAAACAATGAGCAGTTCTTC
CASSLGTGTENNEQFF
>TRBJ1-2|.|13|TRBV7-9|.
TGTGCCAGCAGCTTACCTACAGGGAGTGGCTACACCTTC
CASSLPTGSGYTF
>TRBJ1-2|few|16|TRBV5-1|TRBD1
TGCGCCAGCAGCTTGGAACCGGGACAGGGTTACTATGGCTACACCTTC
CASSLEPGQGYYGYTF
>TRBJ2-5|few|12|TRBV10-3|.
TGTGCCATCAGTGAGGGGGTAAAGACCCAGTACTTC
CAISEGVKTQYF
>TRBJ2-6|few|15|TRBV24-1|.
TGTGCCACCAGCCAAGGGGTAGGTGGGGCCAACGTCCTGACTTTC
CATSQGVGGANVLTF
>TRBJ2-7|few|15|TRBV20-1|.
TGCAGTGCTAGAGATCCTCCGGACAAGCTCTACGAGCAGTACTTC
CSARDPPDKLYEQYF
>TRBJ1-6|.|15|TRBV18|TRBD1
TGTGCCAGCTCACCCCGACAGGGAGTGAATTCACCCCTCCACTTT
CASSPRQGVNSPLHF
>TRBJ2-6|.|17|TRBV5-5|TRBD1
TGTGCCAGCAGCTTGGGCCCAGGGGGTTCTGGGGCCAACGTCCTGACTTTC
CASSLGPGGSGANVLTF
>TRBJ1-6|.|15|TRBV3-1|TRBD1
TGTGCCAGCAGCCAGATCGGGACAGCCAATTCACCCCTCCACTTT
CASSQIGTANSPLHF
>TRBJ2-1|.|13|TRBV29-1|.
TGCAGCGTTGAAGGGGGCACCTACAATGAGCAGTTCTTC
CSVEGGTYNEQFF
>TRBJ2-2|.|17|TRBV7-3|TRBD2
TGTGCCAGCAGCCCCGGATTAGCGGGAGGGAACACCGGGGAGCTGTTTTTT
CASSPGLAGGNTGELFF
>TRBJ1-1|few|17|TRBV12-3/TRBV12-4|.
TGTGCCAGTAGATCAACCGTCGGGGTACAGGGAGGCACTGAAGCTTTCTTT
CASRSTVGVQGGTEAFF
>TRBJ2-5|.|16|TRBV5-4|TRBD1
TGTGCCAGCAGCTTGGATGGGACAGGGCCCGCAGAGACCCAGTACTTC
CASSLDGTGPAETQYF
>TRBJ1-1|.|14|TRBV6-2/TRBV6-3|.
TGTGCCAGCAGTTATAGGACTCGGGCCACTGAAGCTTTCTTT
CASSYRTRATEAFF
>TRBJ1-1|few|13|TRBV29-1|.
TGCAGCGTTAGAGACAGACTGAACACTGAAGCTTTCTTT
CSVRDRLNTEAFF
>TRBJ1-1|.|13|TRBV6-1|.
TGTGCCAGCACCCTAGGTCTGAACACTGAAGCTTTCTTT
CASTLGLNTEAFF
>TRBJ2-2|.|16|TRBV7-2|TRBD2
TGTGCCAGCAGCTTTACTAGCGGGAGGGACACCGGGGAGCTGTTTTTT
CASSFTSGRDTGELFF
>TRBJ1-2|.|16|TRBV7-2|.
TGTGCCAGCAGCTTAGCAGGGACACCCGCTAACTATGGCTACACCTTC
CASSLAGTPANYGYTF
>TRBJ1-1|.|14|TRBV15|.
TGTGCCACCAGCAGAGTTGAGGGGGACACTGAAGCTTTCTTT
CATSRVEGDTEAFF
>TRBJ1-3|few|17|TRBV10-1|.
TGCGCCAGCAGCCCAGCGACAGGCTCGCTACCTGGAAACACCATATATTTT
CASSPATGSLPGNTIYF
>TRBJ2-3|few|13|TRBV29-1|.
TGCAGCGGAGATCCGGGTTCCACAGATACGCAGTATTTT
CSGDPGSTDTQYF
>TRBJ2-4|.|14|TRBV6-1|.
TGTGCCAGCAGAACTTACAGTTCCAAAAACATTCAGTACTTC
CASRTYSSKNIQYF
>TRBJ1-6|few|12|TRBV6-5|.
TGTGCCAGCAGTTACTCAGGGACGGCCCTCCACTTT
CASSYSGTALHF
>TRBJ2-3|.|16|TRBV24-1|.
TGTGCCACCAGTGACTCCGGGACGGGGAGCACAGATACGCAGTATTTT
CATSDSGTGSTDTQYF
>TRBJ2-3|.|12|TRBV29-1|.
TGCAGCGTGGAAAAACTAGCCCCGCCGCAGTATTTT
CSVEKLAPPQYF
>TRBJ2-3|.|15|TRBV20-1|TRBD2
TGCAGTGCTAGAGATCCGCGGGAGGGCACAGATACGCAGTATTTT
CSARDPREGTDTQYF
>TRBJ2-7|.|14|TRBV7-9|TRBD2
TGTGCCAGCAGCTTCGTCCGGGAGGAGGGCGAGCAGTACTTC
CASSFVREEGEQYF
>TRBJ2-1|few|14|TRBV20-1|TRBD2
TGCAGTGCTGTTCGTGGCGGGAGTCGCAATGAGCAGTTCTTC
CSAVRGGSRNEQFF
>TRBJ2-4|.|14|TRBV5-1|TRBD1
TGCGCCAGCAGCTTGGCCGGACAGGAGGCCGCTCAGTACTTC
CASSLAGQEAAQYF
>TRBJ1-1|.|18|TRBV7-6|.
TGTGCCAGCAGCTTAATAGTTCCCCGCGGGGGCCGGAACACTGAAGCTTTCTTT
CASSLIVPRGGRNTEAFF
>TRBJ1-1|few|16|TRBV12-3/TRBV12-4|TRBD1
TGTGCCAGCAGTGACCCGGGGACAGCCAGGAGCACTGAAGCTTTCTTT
CASSDPGTARSTEAFF
>TRBJ1-1|.|15|TRBV5-6|.
TGTGCCAGCAGCTTGGCCACGGGGTCGCGCACTGAAGCTTTCTTT
CASSLATGSRTEAFF
>TRBJ1-2|.|15|TRBV25-1|.
TGTGCCAGCAGTGAGCACGGACGGAGCAACTATGGCTACACCTTC
CASSEHGRSNYGYTF
>TRBJ1-6|few|14|TRBV20-1|.
TGCAGTGCTAGGGAAGACAGGCACAATTCACCCCTCCACTTT
CSAREDRHNSPLHF
>TRBJ1-5|.|13|TRBV20-1|.
TGCAGTGGGCTTGGGCAGGTTAATCAGCCCCAGCATTTT
CSGLGQVNQPQHF
>TRBJ2-5|few|14|TRBV6-2/TRBV6-3|.
TGTGCCAGCAGCCGCTCACGAAACCAAGAGACCCAGTACTTC
CASSRSRNQETQYF
>TRBJ2-2|few|12|TRBV30|.
TGTGCCGGACCGACGAACACCGGGGAGCTGTTTTTT
CAGPTNTGELFF
>TRBJ2-5|.|16|TRBV5-5|TRBD2
TGTGCCAGCAGCAAAGGGACTAGAACTGTACAAGAGACCCAGTACTTC
CASSKGTRTVQETQYF
>TRBJ2-1|few|16|TRBV28|TRBD2
TGTGCCAGCAGAGGGACTAGCGGGAGGGCTACCAATGAGCAGTTCTTC
CASRGTSGRATNEQFF
>TRBJ2-1|.|15|TRBV7-2|TRBD2
TGTGCCAGCAGCTTAGAACTAGCGGGAGGGTTTGAGCAGTTCTTC
CASSLELAGGFEQFF
>TRBJ2-7|few|14|TRBV12-3/TRBV12-4|.
TGTGCCAGCACCTATGATCCATACTCCTACGAGCAGTACTTC
CASTYDPYSYEQYF
>TRBJ2-2|.|14|TRBV5-4|.
TGTGCCAGCAGCTTGGCTGTCGGTACCGGGGAGCTGTTTTTT
CASSLAVGTGELFF